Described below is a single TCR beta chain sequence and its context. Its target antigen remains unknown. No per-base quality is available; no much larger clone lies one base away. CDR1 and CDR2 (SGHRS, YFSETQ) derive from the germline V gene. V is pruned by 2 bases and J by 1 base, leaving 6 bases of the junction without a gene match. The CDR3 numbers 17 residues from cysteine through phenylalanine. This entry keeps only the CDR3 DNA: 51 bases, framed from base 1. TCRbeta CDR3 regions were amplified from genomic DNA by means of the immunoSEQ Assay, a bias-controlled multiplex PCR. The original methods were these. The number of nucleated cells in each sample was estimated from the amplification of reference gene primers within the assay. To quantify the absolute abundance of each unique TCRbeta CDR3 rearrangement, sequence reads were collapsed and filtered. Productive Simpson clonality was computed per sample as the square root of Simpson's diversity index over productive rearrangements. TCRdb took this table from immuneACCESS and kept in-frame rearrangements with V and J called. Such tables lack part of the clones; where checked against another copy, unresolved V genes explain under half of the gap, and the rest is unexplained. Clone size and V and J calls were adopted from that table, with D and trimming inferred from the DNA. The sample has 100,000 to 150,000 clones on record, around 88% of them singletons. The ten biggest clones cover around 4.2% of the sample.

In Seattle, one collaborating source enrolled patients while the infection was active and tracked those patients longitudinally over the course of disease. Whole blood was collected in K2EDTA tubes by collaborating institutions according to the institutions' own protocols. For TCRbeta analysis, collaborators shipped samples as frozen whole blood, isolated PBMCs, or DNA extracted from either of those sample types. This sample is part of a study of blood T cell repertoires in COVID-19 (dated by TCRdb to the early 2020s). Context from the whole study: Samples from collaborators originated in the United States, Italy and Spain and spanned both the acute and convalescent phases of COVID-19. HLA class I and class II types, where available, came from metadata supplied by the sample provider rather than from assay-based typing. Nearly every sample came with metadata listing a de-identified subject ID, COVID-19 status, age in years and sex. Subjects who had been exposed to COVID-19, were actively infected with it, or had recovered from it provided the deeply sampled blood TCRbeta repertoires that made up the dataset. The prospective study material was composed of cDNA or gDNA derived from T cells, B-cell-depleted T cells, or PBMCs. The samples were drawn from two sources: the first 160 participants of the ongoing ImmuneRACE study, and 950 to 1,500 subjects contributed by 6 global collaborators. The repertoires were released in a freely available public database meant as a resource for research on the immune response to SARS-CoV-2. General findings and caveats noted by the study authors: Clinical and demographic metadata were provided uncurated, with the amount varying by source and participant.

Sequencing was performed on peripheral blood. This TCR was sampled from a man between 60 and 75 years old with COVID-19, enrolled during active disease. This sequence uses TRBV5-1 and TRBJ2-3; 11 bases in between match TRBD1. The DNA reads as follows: TGCGCCAGCAGCTTTGGACAGGGGGCGGGAGGCACAGATACGCAGTATTTT. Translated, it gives CASSFGQGAGGTDTQYF.